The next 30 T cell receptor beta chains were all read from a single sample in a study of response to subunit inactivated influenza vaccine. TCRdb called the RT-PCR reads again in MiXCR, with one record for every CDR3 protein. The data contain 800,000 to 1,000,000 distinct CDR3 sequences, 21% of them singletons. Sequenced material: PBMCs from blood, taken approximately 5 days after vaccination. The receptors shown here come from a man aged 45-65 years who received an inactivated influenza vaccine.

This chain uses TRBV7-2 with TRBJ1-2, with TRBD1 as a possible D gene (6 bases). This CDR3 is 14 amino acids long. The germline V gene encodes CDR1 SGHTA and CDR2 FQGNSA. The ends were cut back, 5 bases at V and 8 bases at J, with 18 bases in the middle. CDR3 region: CASSISGGRVGYTF. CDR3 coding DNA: TGTGCCAGCAGCATTAGTGGGGGGCGCGTCGGCTACACCTTC.

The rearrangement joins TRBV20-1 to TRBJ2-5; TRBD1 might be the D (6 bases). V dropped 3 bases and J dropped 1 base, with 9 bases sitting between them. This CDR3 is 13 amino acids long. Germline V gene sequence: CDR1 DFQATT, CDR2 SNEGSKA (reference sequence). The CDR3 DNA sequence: TGCAGTGCTAGGAGGGGGACCCAAGAGACCCAGTACTTC. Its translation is CSARRGTQETQYF.

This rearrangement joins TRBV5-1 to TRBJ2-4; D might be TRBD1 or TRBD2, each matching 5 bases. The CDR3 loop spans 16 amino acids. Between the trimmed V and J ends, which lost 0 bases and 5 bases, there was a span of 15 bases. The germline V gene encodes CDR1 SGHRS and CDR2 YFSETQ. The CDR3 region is CASSLVAGASQNIQYF. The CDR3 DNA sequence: TGCGCCAGCAGCTTGGTAGCCGGGGCTAGTCAAAACATTCAGTACTTC.

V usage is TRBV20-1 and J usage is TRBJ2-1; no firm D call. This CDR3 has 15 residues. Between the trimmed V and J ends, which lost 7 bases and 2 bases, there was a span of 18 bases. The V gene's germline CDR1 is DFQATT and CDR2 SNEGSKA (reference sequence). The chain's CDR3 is CSDRQHTPPYNEQFF. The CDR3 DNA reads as TGCAGTGACCGCCAACACACGCCCCCCTACAATGAGCAGTTCTTC.

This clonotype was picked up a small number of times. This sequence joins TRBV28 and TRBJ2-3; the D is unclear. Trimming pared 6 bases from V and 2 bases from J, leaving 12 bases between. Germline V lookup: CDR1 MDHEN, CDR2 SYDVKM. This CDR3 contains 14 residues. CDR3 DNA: TGTGCCAGCAGACTTCGCCCGTACACAGATACGCAGTATTTT. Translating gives CASRLRPYTDTQYF.

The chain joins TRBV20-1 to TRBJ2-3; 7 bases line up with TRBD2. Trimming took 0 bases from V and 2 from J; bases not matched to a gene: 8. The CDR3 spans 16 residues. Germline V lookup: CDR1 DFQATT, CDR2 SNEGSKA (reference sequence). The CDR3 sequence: CSARDRGGPSTDTQYF. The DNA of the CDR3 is TGCAGTGCTAGAGATCGGGGAGGGCCATCCACAGATACGCAGTATTTT.

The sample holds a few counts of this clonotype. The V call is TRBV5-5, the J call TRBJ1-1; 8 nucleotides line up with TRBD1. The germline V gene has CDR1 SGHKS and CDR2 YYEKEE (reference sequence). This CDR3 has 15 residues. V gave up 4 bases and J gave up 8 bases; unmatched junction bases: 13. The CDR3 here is CASSPGTQTGAEAFF. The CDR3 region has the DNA TGTGCCAGCAGCCCTGGGACCCAGACAGGGGCCGAAGCTTTCTTT. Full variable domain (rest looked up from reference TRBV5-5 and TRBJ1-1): DAGVTQSPTHLIKTRGQQVTLRCSPISGHKSVSWYQQVLGQGPQFIFQYYEKEERGRGNFPDRFSARQFPNYSSELNVNALLLGDSALYLCASSPGTQTGAEAFFGQGTRLTVV.

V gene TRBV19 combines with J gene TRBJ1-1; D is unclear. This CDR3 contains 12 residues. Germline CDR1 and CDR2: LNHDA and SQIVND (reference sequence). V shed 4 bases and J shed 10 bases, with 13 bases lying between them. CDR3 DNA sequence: TGTGCCAGTAGTAATAGACGTGATAGAGCTTTCTTT. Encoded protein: CASSNRRDRAFF.

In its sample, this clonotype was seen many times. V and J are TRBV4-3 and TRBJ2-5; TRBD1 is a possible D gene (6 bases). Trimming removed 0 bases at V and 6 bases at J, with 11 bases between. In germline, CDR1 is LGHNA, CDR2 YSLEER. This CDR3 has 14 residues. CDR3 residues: CASSQDSQGKTQYF. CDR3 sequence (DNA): TGCGCCAGCAGCCAAGATTCCCAGGGGAAGACCCAGTACTTC.

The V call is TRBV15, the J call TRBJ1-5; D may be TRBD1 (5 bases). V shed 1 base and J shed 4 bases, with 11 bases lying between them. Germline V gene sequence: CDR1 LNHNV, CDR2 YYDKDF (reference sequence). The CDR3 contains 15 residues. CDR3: CATSRGGGVNQPQHF. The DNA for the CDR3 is TGTGCCACCAGCAGAGGGGGGGGTGTAAATCAGCCCCAGCATTTT.

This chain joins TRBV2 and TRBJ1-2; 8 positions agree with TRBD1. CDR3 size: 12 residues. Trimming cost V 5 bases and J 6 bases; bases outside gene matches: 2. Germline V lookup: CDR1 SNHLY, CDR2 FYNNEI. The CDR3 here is CASSHRGNGYTF. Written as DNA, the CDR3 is TGTGCCAGCAGTCACAGGGGGAATGGCTACACCTTC.

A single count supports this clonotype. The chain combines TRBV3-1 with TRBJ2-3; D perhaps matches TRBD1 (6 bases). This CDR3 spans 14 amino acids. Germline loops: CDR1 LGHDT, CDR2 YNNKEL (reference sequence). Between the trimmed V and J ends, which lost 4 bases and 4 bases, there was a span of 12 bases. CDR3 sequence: CASSRPGTPDTQYF. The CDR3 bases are TGTGCCAGCAGCCGCCCCGGGACACCAGATACGCAGTATTTT.

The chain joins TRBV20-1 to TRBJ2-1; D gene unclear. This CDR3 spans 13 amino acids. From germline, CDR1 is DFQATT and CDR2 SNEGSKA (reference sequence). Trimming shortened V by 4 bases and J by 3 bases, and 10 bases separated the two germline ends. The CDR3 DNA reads TGCAGTGCTAACAGAGCCATCTACAATGAGCAGTTCTTC. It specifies CSANRAIYNEQFF.

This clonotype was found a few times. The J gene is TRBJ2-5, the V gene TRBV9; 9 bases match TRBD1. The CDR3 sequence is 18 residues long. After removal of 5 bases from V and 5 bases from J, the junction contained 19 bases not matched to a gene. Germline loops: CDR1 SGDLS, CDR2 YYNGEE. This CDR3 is CASSDSLQGASERETQYF. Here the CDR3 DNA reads TGTGCCAGCAGTGATAGCCTACAGGGGGCGAGTGAAAGGGAGACCCAGTACTTC.

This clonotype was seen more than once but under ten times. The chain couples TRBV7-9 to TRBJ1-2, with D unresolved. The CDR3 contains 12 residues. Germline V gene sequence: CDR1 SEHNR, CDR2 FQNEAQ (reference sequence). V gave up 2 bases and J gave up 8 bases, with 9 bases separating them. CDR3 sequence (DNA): TGTGCCAGCAGCTTAATCGCAGAAGGCTACACCTTC. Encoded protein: CASSLIAEGYTF.

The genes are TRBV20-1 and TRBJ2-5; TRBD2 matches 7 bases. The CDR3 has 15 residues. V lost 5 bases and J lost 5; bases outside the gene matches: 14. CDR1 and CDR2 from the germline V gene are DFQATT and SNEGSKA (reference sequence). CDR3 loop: CSAGRLAGGGETQYF. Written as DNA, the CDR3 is TGCAGTGCTGGCCGACTAGCCGGGGGAGGGGAGACCCAGTACTTC.

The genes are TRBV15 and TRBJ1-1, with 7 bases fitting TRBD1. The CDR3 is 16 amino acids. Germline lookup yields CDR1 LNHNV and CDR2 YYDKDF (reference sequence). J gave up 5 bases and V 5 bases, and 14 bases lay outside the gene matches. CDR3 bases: TGTGCCACCAGCCCCCGCCCTACAGGGGTGCGGACTGAAGCTTTCTTT. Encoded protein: CATSPRPTGVRTEAFF.

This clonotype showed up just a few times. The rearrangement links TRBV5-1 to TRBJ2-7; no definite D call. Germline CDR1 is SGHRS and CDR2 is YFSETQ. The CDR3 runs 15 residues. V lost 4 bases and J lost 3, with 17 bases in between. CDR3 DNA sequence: TGCGCCAGCAGCCAGGACGGCGCTCCCTTCTACGAGCAGTACTTC. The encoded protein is CASSQDGAPFYEQYF.

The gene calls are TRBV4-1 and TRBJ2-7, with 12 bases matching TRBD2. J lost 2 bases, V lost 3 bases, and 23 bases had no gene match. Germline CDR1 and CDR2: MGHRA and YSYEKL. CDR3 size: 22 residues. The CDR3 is CASSHITPSTGRLAGVAYEQYF. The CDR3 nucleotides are TGCGCCAGCAGCCATATCACCCCCTCGACAGGAAGACTAGCGGGAGTAGCCTACGAGCAGTACTTC.

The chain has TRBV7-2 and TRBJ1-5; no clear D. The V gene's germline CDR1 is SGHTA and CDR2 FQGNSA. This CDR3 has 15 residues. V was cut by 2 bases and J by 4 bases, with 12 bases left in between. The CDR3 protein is CASSLSPTGNQPQHF. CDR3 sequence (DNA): TGTGCCAGCAGCTTATCCCCGACGGGGAATCAGCCCCAGCATTTT.

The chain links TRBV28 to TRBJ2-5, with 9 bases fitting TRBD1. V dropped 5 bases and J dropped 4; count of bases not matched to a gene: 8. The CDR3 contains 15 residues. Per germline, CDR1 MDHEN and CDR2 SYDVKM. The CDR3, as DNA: TGTGCCAGCAGTCCTCCCGGGACAGGGAGAGAGACCCAGTACTTC. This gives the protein CASSPPGTGRETQYF.

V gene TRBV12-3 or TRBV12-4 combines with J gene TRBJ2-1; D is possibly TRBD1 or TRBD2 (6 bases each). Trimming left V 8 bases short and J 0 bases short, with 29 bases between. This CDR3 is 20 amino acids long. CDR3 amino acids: CASCGTPGYRGAYSYNEQFF. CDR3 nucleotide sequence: TGTGCCAGCTGTGGGACCCCAGGGTATAGGGGGGCGTACTCCTACAATGAGCAGTTCTTC.

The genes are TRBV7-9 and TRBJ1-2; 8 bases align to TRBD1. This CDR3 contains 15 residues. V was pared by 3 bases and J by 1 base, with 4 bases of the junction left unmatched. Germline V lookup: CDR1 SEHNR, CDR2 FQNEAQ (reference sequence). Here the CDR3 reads CASSFTGGINYGYTF. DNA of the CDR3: TGTGCCAGCAGCTTTACAGGGGGAATTAACTATGGCTACACCTTC.

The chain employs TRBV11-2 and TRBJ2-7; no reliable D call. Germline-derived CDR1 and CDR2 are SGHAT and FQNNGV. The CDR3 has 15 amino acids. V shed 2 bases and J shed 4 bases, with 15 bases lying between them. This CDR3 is CASSLSDGTPYEQYF. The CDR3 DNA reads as TGTGCCAGCAGCTTATCCGACGGAACCCCATACGAGCAGTACTTC.

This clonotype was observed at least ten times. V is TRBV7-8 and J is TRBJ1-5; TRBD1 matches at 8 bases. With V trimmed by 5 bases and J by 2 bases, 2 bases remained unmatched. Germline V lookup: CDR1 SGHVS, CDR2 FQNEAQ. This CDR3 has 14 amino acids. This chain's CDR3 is CASSPDRGNQPQHF. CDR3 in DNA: TGTGCCAGCAGCCCGGACAGGGGCAATCAGCCCCAGCATTTT.

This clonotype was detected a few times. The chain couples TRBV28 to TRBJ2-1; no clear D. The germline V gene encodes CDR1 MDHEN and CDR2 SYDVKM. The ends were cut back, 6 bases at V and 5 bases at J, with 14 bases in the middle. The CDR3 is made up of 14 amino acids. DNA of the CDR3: TGTGCCAGCAGCCCTACCGACCCGGACAATGAGCAGTTCTTC. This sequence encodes CASSPTDPDNEQFF.

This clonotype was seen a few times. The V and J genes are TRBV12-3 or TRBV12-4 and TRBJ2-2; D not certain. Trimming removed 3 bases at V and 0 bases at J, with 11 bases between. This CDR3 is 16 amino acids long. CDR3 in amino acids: CASSFGLTANTGELFF. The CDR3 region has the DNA TGTGCCAGCAGTTTCGGCCTAACAGCGAACACCGGGGAGCTGTTTTTT.

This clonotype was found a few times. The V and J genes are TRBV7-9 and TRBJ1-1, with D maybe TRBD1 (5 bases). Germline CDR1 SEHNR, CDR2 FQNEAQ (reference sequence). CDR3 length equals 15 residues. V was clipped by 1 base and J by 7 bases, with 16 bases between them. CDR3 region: CASSLDGIGAVEAFF. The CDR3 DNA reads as TGTGCCAGCAGCTTAGACGGTATCGGGGCCGTTGAAGCTTTCTTT.

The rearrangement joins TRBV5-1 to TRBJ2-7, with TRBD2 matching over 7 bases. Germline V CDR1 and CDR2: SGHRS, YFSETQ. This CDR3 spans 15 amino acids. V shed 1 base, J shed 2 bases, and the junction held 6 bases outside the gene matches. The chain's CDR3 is CASSLLASGTYEQYF. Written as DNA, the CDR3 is TGCGCCAGCAGCTTGCTGGCTAGCGGTACCTACGAGCAGTACTTC.

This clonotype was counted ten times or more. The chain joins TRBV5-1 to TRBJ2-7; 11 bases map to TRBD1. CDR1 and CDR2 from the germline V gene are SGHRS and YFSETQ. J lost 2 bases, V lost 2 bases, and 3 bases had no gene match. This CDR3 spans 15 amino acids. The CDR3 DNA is TGCGCCAGCAGCTTTTGGACAGGGGGCACCTACGAGCAGTACTTC. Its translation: CASSFWTGGTYEQYF.